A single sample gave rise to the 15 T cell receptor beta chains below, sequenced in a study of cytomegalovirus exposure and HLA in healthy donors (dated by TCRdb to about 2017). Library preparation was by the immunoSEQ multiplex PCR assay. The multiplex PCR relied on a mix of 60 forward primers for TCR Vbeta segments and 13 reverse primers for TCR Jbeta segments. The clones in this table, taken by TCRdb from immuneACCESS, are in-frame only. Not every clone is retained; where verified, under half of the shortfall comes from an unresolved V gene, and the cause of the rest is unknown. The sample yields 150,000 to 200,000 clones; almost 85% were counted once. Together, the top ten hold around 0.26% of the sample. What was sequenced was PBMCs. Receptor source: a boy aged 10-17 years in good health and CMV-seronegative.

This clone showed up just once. CDR3 nucleotide sequence: TGTGCCAGCAGCTTGCCGCTAGCCCAAGCGAACACAGATACGCAGTATTTT. Translation: CASSLPLAQANTDTQYF. This chain uses TRBV5-8 with TRBJ2-3, with TRBD2 as a possible D gene (5 bases). Between the trimmed V and J ends, which lost 1 base and 2 bases, there was a span of 17 bases. CDR3 length: 17 residues. The V gene's germline CDR1 is SGHTS and CDR2 YDEGEE.

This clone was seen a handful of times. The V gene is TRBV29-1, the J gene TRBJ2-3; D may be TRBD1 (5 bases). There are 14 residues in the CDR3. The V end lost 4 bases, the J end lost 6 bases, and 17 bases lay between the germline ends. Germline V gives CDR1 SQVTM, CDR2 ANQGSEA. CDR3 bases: TGCAGCGTTGCGGTTGGGCAGGGTCATGATACGCAGTATTTT. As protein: CSVAVGQGHDTQYF.

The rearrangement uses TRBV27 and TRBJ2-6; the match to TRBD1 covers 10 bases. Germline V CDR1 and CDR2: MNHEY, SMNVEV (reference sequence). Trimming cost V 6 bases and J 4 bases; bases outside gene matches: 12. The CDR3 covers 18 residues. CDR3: CASRNSRTGGTGANVLTF. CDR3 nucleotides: TGTGCCAGCAGAAATTCCCGGACAGGGGGTACCGGGGCCAACGTCCTGACTTTC.

Written as DNA, the CDR3 is TGTGCCTGGAGTGTAATCAGCGGGAGGGTTCACAATGAGCAGTTCTTC. Encoded protein: CAWSVISGRVHNEQFF. The gene calls are TRBV30 and TRBJ2-1; 10 bases are a match to TRBD2. Trimming took 0 bases from V and 5 from J; bases not matched to a gene: 7. In germline, CDR1 is GTSNPN, CDR2 SVGIG (reference sequence). The CDR3 extends over 16 amino acids. Variable domain in full (rest from reference TRBV30 and TRBJ2-1): SQTIHQWPATLVQPVGSPLSLECTVEGTSNPNLYWYRQAAGRGLQLLFYSVGIGQISSEVPQNLSASRPQDRQFILSSKKLLLSDSGFYLCAWSVISGRVHNEQFFGPGTRLTVL.

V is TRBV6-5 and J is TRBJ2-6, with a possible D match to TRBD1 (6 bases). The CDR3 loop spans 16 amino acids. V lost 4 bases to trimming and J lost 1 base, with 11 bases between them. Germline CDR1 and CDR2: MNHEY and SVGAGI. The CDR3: CASSLDSGSGANVLTF. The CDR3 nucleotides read TGTGCCAGCAGTTTGGACAGTGGATCTGGGGCCAACGTCCTGACTTTC.

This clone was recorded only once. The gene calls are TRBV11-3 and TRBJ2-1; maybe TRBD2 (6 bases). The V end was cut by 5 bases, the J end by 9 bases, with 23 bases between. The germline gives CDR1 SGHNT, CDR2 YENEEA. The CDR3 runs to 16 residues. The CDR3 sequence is CASSIQAGGTHGEQFF. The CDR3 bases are TGTGCCAGCAGCATCCAAGCGGGCGGGACTCATGGTGAGCAGTTCTTC.

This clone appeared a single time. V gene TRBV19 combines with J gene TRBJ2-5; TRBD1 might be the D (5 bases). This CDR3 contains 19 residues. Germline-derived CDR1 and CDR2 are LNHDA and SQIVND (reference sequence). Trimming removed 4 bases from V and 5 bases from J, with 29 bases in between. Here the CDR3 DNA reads TGTGCCAGTAGTAAAGATGTACGTGTTTGGGCTCAGGGAATGGAGACCCAGTACTTC. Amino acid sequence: CASSKDVRVWAQGMETQYF.

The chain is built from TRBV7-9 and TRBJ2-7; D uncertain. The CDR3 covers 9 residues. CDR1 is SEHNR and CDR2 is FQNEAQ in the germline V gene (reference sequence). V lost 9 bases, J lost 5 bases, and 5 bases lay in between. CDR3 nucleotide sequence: TGTGCCAGGGCGGACGAGCAGTACTTC. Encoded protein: CARADEQYF.

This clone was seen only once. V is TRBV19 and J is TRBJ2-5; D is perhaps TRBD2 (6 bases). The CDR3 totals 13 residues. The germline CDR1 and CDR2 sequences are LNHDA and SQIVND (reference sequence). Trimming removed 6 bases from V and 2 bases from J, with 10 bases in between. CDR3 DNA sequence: TGTGCCAGTAGGCGGGACCCTCAAGAGACCCAGTACTTC. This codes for CASRRDPQETQYF.

This CDR3 reads CAWSQNRNYGYTF. CDR3 in DNA: TGTGCCTGGAGTCAAAACAGAAACTATGGCTACACCTTC. The rearrangement joins TRBV30 to TRBJ1-2; D is unclear. V lost 2 bases and J 2 bases, leaving 9 bases between the germline ends. The CDR3 has 13 residues. CDR1 and CDR2 (germline): GTSNPN, SVGIG (reference sequence).

For the CDR3, the DNA is TGCGCCAGCAGCTTGGCAGCGACAGGATCCTACGAGCAGTACTTC. Translating gives CASSLAATGSYEQYF. The V and J genes are TRBV5-1 and TRBJ2-7, with D possibly matching TRBD1 (6 bases). The CDR3 is made up of 15 amino acids. The V end lost 0 bases, the J end lost 1 base, and 11 bases lay between the germline ends. Germline V gene data show CDR1 as SGHRS and CDR2 as YFSETQ. The complete variable domain, with remaining parts taken from reference TRBV5-1 and TRBJ2-7, reads KAGVTQTPRYLIKTRGQQVTLSCSPISGHRSVSWYQQTPGQGLQFLFEYFSETQRNKGNFPGRFSGRQFSNSRSEMNVSTLELGDSALYLCASSLAATGSYEQYFGPGTRLTVT.

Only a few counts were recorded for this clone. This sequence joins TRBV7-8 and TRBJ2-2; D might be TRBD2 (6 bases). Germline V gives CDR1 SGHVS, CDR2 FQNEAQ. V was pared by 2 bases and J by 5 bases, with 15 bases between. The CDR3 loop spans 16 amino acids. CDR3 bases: TGTGCCAGCAGCTTATCGATCGGGAGCGGTACCGGGGAGCTGTTTTTT. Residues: CASSLSIGSGTGELFF.

CDR3 nucleotide sequence: TGTGCCAGCAGTTCCCGGGACTCCGGCGGGCAGTACTTC. Translating it yields CASSSRDSGGQYF. The gene calls are TRBV27 and TRBJ2-7, with a tentative D call TRBD2 (6 bases). The CDR3 sequence is 13 residues long. The germline CDR1 and CDR2 sequences are MNHEY and SMNVEV (reference sequence). V dropped 4 bases and J dropped 9 bases, with 16 bases sitting between them.

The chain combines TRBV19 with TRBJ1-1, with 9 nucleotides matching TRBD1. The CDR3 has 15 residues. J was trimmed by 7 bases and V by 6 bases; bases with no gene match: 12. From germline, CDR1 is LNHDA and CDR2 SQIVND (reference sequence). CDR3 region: CASSRDRDSGLEAFF. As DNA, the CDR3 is TGTGCCAGTAGCCGGGACAGGGACTCAGGTCTTGAAGCTTTCTTT.

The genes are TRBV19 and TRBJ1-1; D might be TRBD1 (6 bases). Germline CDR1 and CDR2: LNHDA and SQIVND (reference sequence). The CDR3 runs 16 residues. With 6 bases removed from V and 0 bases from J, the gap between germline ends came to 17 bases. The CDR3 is CASRDSARHMNTEAFF. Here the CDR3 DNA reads TGTGCCAGTAGGGACAGTGCCCGACACATGAACACTGAAGCTTTCTTT.